This TCR beta chain was profiled in a study of blood T cell repertoires in COVID-19. Study background: COVID-19 samples collected from the United States, Italy and Spain covered acute and convalescent phases. T cells, B-cell-depleted T cells, or PBMCs supplied cDNA or gDNA.

Notes on this clone: An end of the junction differs from the germline gene, which may be a read error.

Original data processing: It was from reference gene primer amplification that nucleated cell counts were estimated. TCRdb's copy holds only in-frame clones and misses some; the assay was immunoSEQ multiplex PCR. V and J calls and clone size come straight from that table; D and trimming were deduced from the DNA. This sample has 150,000 to 200,000 clones, with around nine tenths found just once. CDR3 size: 11 residues. CDR1 is ENHRY and CDR2 is SYGVKD in the germline V gene. V and J are TRBV10-3 and TRBJ2-7; 9 nucleotides match TRBD1. The receptor was derived from a man between 65 and 85 years old with acute or convalescent COVID-19. Sequencing used peripheral blood. CDR3 nucleotide sequence: TGTGCCATCGGGAGGCGGGACAGGGTTGACTTC. It codes for CAIGRRDRVDF.